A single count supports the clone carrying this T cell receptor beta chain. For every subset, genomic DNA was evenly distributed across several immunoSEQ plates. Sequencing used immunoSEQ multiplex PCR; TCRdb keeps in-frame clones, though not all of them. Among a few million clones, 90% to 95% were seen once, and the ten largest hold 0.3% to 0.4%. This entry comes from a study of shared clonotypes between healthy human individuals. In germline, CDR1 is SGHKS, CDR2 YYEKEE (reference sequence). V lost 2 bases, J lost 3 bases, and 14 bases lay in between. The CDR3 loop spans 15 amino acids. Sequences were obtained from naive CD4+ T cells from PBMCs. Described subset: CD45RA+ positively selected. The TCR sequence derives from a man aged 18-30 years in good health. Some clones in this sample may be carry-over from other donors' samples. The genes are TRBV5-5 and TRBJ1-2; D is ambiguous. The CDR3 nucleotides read TGTGCCAGCAGCTTTTCGACGGATGAGTACTATGGCTACACCTTC. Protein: CASSFSTDEYYGYTF.